The clone carrying this TCR beta chain was counted a few times. Library preparation (for TCRbeta) was performed with unique molecular identifiers. MiXCR, run by TCRdb on the PCR reads, gives a single entry per CDR3 protein. The sample contains 640,000 or so distinct CDR3 sequences, approximately 17% of which appear only once. The V end lost 5 bases, the J end lost 5 bases, and 18 bases lay between the germline ends. The length of the CDR3 is 15 residues. Germline V lookup: CDR1 SGHTA, CDR2 FQGNSA. The entry originates in a study of T-cell reconstitution after alpha-beta-depleted transplantation in children.

This receptor was taken from a human donor who donated a stem cell graft to a child with acute myeloid leukemia. The sample consisted of PBMCs from the stem cell graft donor, taken from the stem cell graft. The rearrangement joins TRBV7-2 to TRBJ1-2; unclear D gene. The CDR3 loop reads CASSPVGSSVYGYTF. The CDR3 DNA sequence: TGTGCCAGCAGCCCCGTTGGCAGCTCTGTATATGGCTACACCTTC.